Below, 16 T cell receptor beta chains from the same sample are listed, as sequenced in a study of shared clonotypes between healthy human individuals. Produced via immunoSEQ multiplex PCR; TCRdb's table is partial and in-frame only. The repertoire has some 1.5 million clones, 95% to 99% of them found once; the top ten carry roughly 0.42%. Source material: naive CD4+ T cells sorted from blood. The subset denotes: CD45RA+ positively selected. The receptors stem from a young man in good health.

This clone was detected a few times. The rearrangement joins TRBV5-1 to TRBJ2-7, with unresolved D. V lost 3 bases and J 0 bases, leaving 13 bases between the germline ends. The CDR3 loop spans 15 amino acids. Germline assignment: CDR1 SGHRS and CDR2 YFSETQ. The CDR3 here is CASSSSLLGSYEQYF. The DNA for the CDR3 is TGCGCCAGCAGCTCTTCCCTCCTAGGCTCCTACGAGCAGTACTTC.

This clone has a single count. J is TRBJ2-2 and V is TRBV7-9; TRBD2 agrees at 13 bases. The V and J ends lost 4 bases and 6 bases, in that order; junction bases with no gene match: 5. CDR1 and CDR2 from the germline V gene are SEHNR and FQNEAQ (reference sequence). The length of the CDR3 is 16 residues. In nucleotides, the CDR3 is TGTGCCAGCAGCTATACTAGCGGGAGGGCCGCCGGGGAGCTGTTTTTT. It encodes CASSYTSGRAAGELFF.

J is TRBJ1-4 and V is TRBV9; tentatively, D is TRBD1 (6 bases). The CDR3 runs to 16 residues. Trimming shortened V by 0 bases and J by 7 bases, and 16 bases separated the two germline ends. Germline loops: CDR1 SGDLS, CDR2 YYNGEE. CDR3 in amino acids: CASSVGQGFITEKLFF. The CDR3, as DNA: TGTGCCAGCAGCGTAGGGCAGGGGTTCATTACTGAAAAACTGTTTTTT.

The J gene is TRBJ1-1, the V gene TRBV7-2; TRBD1 matches at 9 bases. V was clipped by 5 bases and J by 3 bases; unmatched bases: 7. The CDR3 loop spans 15 amino acids. Germline V CDR1 and CDR2: SGHTA, FQGNSA. CDR3 in amino acids: CASSPGQGMDTEAFF. The CDR3 bases are TGTGCCAGCAGCCCAGGACAGGGGATGGACACTGAAGCTTTCTTT.

The rearrangement joins TRBV7-3 to TRBJ2-7; D tentatively reads TRBD1 or TRBD2 (5 bases each). The CDR3 is 15 residues long. V shed 2 bases and J shed 3 bases, with 14 bases lying between them. Germline V gene sequence: CDR1 SGHTA, CDR2 FQGTGA. In DNA form, the CDR3 reads TGTGCCAGCAGCTTAGGGGGACCGCCTCTCTACGAGCAGTACTTC. Translating it yields CASSLGGPPLYEQYF.

V is TRBV11-2 and J is TRBJ1-2, with 8 nucleotides matching TRBD1. Germline CDR1 and CDR2: SGHAT and FQNNGV. With 4 bases clipped from V and 8 bases from J, the junction kept 12 bases outside the gene matches. The CDR3 runs to 15 residues. The CDR3 loop is CASSSHPGQGHGYTF. DNA for the CDR3: TGTGCCAGCAGCTCCCACCCTGGACAGGGTCACGGCTACACCTTC. The full variable domain, completed using reference TRBV11-2 and TRBJ1-2, is EAGVAQSPRYKIIEKRQSVAFWCNPISGHATLYWYQQILGQGPKLLIQFQNNGVVDDSQLPKDRFSAERLKGVDSTLKIQPAKLEDSAVYLCASSSHPGQGHGYTFGSGTRLTVV.

V gene TRBV18 combines with J gene TRBJ2-6; 8 nucleotides match TRBD1. The CDR3 spans 18 residues. Trimming cost V 3 bases and J 0 bases; bases outside gene matches: 7. Germline CDR1 KGHSH, CDR2 LQKENI. CDR3 sequence reads: CASSPLTGGSSGANVLTF. CDR3 coding DNA: TGTGCCAGCTCACCTCTTACAGGGGGGAGCTCTGGGGCCAACGTCCTGACTTTC.

V usage is TRBV4-1 and J usage is TRBJ2-1; no clear D. Germline CDR1 reads MGHRA; CDR2 reads YSYEKL. The CDR3 has 14 amino acids. Trimming shortened V by 1 base and J by 3 bases, and 7 bases separated the two germline ends. This CDR3 reads CASSQGDFYNEQFF. The DNA of the CDR3 is TGCGCCAGCAGCCAAGGCGATTTCTACAATGAGCAGTTCTTC.

This chain uses TRBV11-2 with TRBJ1-1; D call uncertain. Trimming left V 7 bases short and J 3 bases short, with 12 bases between. Germline CDR1 and CDR2: SGHAT and FQNNGV. The CDR3 length is 13 residues. Here the CDR3 reads CASTDEGHTEAFF. The CDR3 DNA reads as TGTGCCAGCACCGATGAGGGTCACACTGAAGCTTTCTTT. Full variable domain (outside the CDR3, taken from reference TRBV11-2 and TRBJ1-1): EAGVAQSPRYKIIEKRQSVAFWCNPISGHATLYWYQQILGQGPKLLIQFQNNGVVDDSQLPKDRFSAERLKGVDSTLKIQPAKLEDSAVYLCASTDEGHTEAFFGQGTRLTVV.

This clone came up once. The CDR3 nucleotides read TGCGCCAGCAGGCCCAGGGCCTTGAACACTGAAGCTTTCTTT. Its protein is CASRPRALNTEAFF. The chain has TRBV5-1 and TRBJ1-1; maybe TRBD1 (5 bases). The CDR3 consists of 14 residues. Germline CDR1 is SGHRS and CDR2 is YFSETQ. Trimming shortened V by 5 bases and J by 0 bases, and 11 bases separated the two germline ends.

J is TRBJ2-1 and V is TRBV28; 9 nucleotides align to TRBD1. This CDR3 is 15 amino acids long. CDR1 and CDR2 from the germline V gene are MDHEN and SYDVKM. Trimming cost V 6 bases and J 8 bases; bases outside gene matches: 11. CDR3 sequence: CASRSRDRAIYEQFF. CDR3 coding DNA: TGTGCCAGCAGATCACGGGACAGGGCTATCTATGAGCAGTTCTTC. The complete variable domain, with remaining parts taken from reference TRBV28 and TRBJ2-1, reads DVKVTQSSRYLVKRTGEKVFLECVQDMDHENMFWYRQDPGLGLRLIYFSYDVKMKEKGDIPEGYSVSREKKERFSLILESASTNQTSMYLCASRSRDRAIYEQFFGPGTRLTVL.

The rearrangement uses TRBV5-1 and TRBJ2-1, with TRBD1 matching over 10 bases. This CDR3 region has 18 residues. CDR1 is SGHRS and CDR2 is YFSETQ in the germline V gene. V lost 3 bases, J lost 1 base, and 10 bases stayed unmatched. The CDR3, as DNA: TGCGCCAGCAGCTCCCGGGACAGGGGTTCCCCTTCCTACAATGAGCAGTTCTTC. It translates to CASSSRDRGSPSYNEQFF.

Only one count was recorded for this clone. The chain joins TRBV7-9 to TRBJ2-3, with 12 bases aligning to TRBD2. The CDR3 contains 17 residues. Losses at the gene ends were 4 bases for V and 3 bases for J; bases not matched to a gene: 8. The germline V gene has CDR1 SEHNR and CDR2 FQNEAQ (reference sequence). The CDR3 reads CASSSRLAGVGTDTQYF. CDR3 DNA: TGTGCCAGCAGCTCTAGACTAGCGGGAGTGGGAACAGATACGCAGTATTTT.

The chain has TRBV2 and TRBJ2-6, with D unclear. Trimming left V 8 bases short and J 4 bases short, with 3 bases between. The germline CDR1 and CDR2 sequences are SNHLY and FYNNEI. The CDR3 has 11 residues. CDR3 amino acids: CASSGANVLTF. DNA of the CDR3: TGTGCCAGCTCGGGGGCCAACGTCCTGACTTTC.

As to this clone: The same CDR3 arises from other DNA sequences in this sample as well. The genes are TRBV14 and TRBJ2-1, with 10 bases lining up with TRBD2. The germline V gene encodes CDR1 SGHDN and CDR2 FVKESK. The CDR3 covers 15 residues. The V segment lost 1 base and the J segment 4 bases; nucleotides outside the gene matches: 1. The CDR3 nucleotides are TGTGCCAGCAGCCAAGGGACTAGCGGATACAATGAGCAGTTCTTC. Translation gives CASSQGTSGYNEQFF.

Points on this clone: Other DNA variants within this sample encode the same CDR3. This rearrangement joins TRBV29-1 to TRBJ2-7; D is unresolved. The CDR3 loop spans 12 amino acids. The V gene lost 5 bases and the J gene lost 2 bases, with 10 bases spanning the gap. Per the germline V gene, CDR1 is SQVTM and CDR2 is ANQGSEA. CDR3: CSVIPGTYEQYF. The CDR3 region has the DNA TGCAGCGTTATTCCAGGTACCTACGAGCAGTACTTC.